The source of this T cell receptor (beta chain) is a study of cytomegalovirus exposure and HLA in healthy donors. Study background: Roughly 77 million unique TCRs from HLA-typed donors made up an early data release.

CDR1 SGDLS and CDR2 YYNGEE come from the germline V gene. V gave up 3 bases and J gave up 0 bases, with 4 bases separating them. The CDR3 runs 12 residues. Both 60 Vbeta primers and 13 Jbeta primers went into the PCR. The protocol was immunoSEQ multiplex PCR, while the TCRdb copy is restricted to in-frame clones and leaves out a portion. The profile covers about 160,000 clones, with less than 80% appearing a single time and 4.3% taken by the ten largest. As for this clone: As yet, its antigen is unknown.

Findings and caveats of the study: There were 150 to 200 TCR beta chains listed as cytomegalovirus-associated. A later look showed TCR association rates differing by HLA locus, highest for DRB1 and lowest for HLA-C.

This sequence originates from a man in his forties in good health and CMV-seronegative. The sequenced sample consisted of PBMCs. V and J are TRBV9 and TRBJ2-7, with unresolved D. Here the CDR3 reads CASSGVSYEQYF. CDR3 sequence (DNA): TGTGCCAGCAGCGGAGTCTCCTACGAGCAGTACTTC.